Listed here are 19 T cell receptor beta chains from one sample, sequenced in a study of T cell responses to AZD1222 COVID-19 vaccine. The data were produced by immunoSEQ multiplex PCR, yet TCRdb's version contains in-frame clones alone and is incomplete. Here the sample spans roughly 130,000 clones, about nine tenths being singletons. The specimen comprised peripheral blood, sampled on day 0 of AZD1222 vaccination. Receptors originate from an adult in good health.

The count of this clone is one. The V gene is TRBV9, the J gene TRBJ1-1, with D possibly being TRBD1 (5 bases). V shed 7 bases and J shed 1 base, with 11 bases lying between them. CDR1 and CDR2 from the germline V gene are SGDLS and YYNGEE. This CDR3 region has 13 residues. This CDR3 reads CASGGVGNTEAFF. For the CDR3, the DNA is TGTGCCAGCGGAGGGGTTGGGAACACTGAAGCTTTCTTT.

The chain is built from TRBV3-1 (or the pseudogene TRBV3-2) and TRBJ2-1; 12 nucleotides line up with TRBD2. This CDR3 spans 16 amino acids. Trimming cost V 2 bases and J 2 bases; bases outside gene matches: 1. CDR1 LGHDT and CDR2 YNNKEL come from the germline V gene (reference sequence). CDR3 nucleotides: TGTGCCAGCAGCCAAACTAGCGGGAGGCCCTACAATGAGCAGTTCTTC. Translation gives CASSQTSGRPYNEQFF.

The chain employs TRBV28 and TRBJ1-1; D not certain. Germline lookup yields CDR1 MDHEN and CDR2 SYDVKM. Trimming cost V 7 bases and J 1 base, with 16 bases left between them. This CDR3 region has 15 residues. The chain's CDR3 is CASKDGGTKNTEAFF. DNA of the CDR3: TGTGCCAGCAAAGACGGAGGAACGAAGAACACTGAAGCTTTCTTT.

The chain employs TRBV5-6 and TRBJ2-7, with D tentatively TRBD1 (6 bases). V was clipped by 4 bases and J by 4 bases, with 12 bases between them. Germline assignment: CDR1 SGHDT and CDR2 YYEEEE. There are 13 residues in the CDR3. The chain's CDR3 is CASSRGQRYEQYF. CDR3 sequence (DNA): TGTGCCAGCAGCCGTGGACAGCGTTACGAGCAGTACTTC.

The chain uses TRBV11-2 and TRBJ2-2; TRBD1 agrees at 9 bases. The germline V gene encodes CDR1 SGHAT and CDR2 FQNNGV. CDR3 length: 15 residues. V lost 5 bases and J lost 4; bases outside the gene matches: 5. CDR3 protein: CASSVTGGRTGELFF. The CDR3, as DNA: TGTGCCAGCAGCGTGACAGGGGGACGCACCGGGGAGCTGTTTTTT.

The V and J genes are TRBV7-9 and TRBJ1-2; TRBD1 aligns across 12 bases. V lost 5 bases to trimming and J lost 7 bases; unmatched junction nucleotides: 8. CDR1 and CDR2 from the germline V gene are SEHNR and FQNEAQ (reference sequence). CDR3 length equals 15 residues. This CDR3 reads CASSVTGTGGSGYTF. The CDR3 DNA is TGTGCCAGCAGCGTAACCGGGACAGGGGGCTCTGGCTACACCTTC.

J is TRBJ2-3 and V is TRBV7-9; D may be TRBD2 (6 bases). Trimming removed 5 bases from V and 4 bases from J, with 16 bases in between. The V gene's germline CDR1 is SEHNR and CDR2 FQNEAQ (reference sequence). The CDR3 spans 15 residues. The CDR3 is CASSPLGRGSDTQYF. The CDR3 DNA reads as TGTGCCAGCAGCCCCTTGGGGCGGGGTTCAGATACGCAGTATTTT.

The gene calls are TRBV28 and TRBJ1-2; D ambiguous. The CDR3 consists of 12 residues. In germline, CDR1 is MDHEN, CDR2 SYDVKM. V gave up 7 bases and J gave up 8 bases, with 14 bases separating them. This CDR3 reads CASKEEGGGYTF. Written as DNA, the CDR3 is TGTGCCAGCAAGGAGGAGGGAGGGGGCTACACCTTC.

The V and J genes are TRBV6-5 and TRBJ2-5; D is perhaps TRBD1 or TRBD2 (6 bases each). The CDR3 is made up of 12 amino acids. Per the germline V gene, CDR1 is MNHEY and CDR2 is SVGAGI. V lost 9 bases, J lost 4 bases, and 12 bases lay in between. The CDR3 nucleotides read TGTGCCAGTGCGGGACAAGGAGAGACCCAGTACTTC. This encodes CASAGQGETQYF.

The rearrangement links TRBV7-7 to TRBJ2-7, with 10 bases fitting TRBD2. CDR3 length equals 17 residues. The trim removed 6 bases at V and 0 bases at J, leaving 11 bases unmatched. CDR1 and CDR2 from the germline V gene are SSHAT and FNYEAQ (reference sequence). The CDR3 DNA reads TGTGCCAGCAGGAAACTCATGTCTAGCGGGAGCTCCTACGAGCAGTACTTC. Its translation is CASRKLMSSGSSYEQYF. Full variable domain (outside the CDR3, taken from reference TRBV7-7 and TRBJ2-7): GAGVSQSPRYKVTKRGQDVTLRCDPISSHATLYWYQQALGQGPEFLTYFNYEAQPDKSGLPSDRFSAERPEGSISTLTIQRTEQRDSAMYRCASRKLMSSGSSYEQYFGPGTRLTVT.

DNA for the CDR3: TGTGCCTGGAGCCGGACAGGGGGCTTCTACGAGCAGTACTTC. Translating it yields CAWSRTGGFYEQYF. V usage is TRBV30 and J usage is TRBJ2-7, with 11 bases that match TRBD1. The CDR3 runs 14 residues. Germline CDR1 is GTSNPN and CDR2 is SVGIG (reference sequence). Trimming removed 3 bases from V and 3 bases from J; junction bases left unmatched: 4.

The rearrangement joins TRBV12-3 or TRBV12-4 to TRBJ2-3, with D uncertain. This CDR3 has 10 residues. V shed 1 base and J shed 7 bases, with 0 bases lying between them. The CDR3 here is CASSLDTQYF. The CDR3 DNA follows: TGTGCCAGCAGTTTAGATACGCAGTATTTT.

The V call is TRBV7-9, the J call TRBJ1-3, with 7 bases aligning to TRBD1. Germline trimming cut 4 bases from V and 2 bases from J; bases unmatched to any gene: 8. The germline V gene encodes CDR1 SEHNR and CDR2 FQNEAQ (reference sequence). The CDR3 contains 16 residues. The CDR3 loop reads CASSYKQGRAGNTIYF. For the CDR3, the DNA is TGTGCCAGCAGCTACAAACAGGGGAGGGCTGGAAACACCATATATTTT.

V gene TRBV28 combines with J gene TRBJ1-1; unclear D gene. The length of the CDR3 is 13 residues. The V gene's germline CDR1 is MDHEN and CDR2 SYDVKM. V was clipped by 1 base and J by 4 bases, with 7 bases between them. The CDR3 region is CASSLSRTTEAFF. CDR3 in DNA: TGTGCCAGCAGTTTATCGAGGACCACTGAAGCTTTCTTT.

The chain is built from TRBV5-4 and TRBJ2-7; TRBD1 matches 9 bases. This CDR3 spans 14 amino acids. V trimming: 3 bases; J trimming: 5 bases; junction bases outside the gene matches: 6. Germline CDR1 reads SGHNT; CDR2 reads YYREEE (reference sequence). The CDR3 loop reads CASSWDRVRNEQYF. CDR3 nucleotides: TGTGCCAGCAGCTGGGACAGGGTACGGAACGAGCAGTACTTC.

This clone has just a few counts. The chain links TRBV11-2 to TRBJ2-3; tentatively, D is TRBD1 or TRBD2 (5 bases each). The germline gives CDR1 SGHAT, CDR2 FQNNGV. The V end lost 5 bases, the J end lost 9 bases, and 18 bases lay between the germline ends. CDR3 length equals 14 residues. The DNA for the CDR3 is TGTGCCAGCAGCCCCCAAGGGACCCCCAGAACGCAGTATTTT. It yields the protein CASSPQGTPRTQYF.

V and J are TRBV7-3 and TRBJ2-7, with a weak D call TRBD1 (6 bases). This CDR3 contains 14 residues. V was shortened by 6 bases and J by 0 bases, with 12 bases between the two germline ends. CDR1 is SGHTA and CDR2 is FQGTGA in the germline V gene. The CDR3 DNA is TGTGCCAGCAGTCCGGGACATAGCTCCTACGAGCAGTACTTC. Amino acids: CASSPGHSSYEQYF.

The chain's CDR3 is CASSFPGQGSGELFF. DNA for the CDR3: TGTGCCAGCAGCTTTCCGGGACAGGGGTCCGGGGAGCTGTTTTTT. V usage is TRBV6-6 and J usage is TRBJ2-2; TRBD1 aligns across 10 bases. The CDR3 is 15 amino acids. The germline gives CDR1 MNHNY, CDR2 SVGAGI (reference sequence). Unmatched junction bases numbered 7, after V lost 6 bases and J lost 6 bases.

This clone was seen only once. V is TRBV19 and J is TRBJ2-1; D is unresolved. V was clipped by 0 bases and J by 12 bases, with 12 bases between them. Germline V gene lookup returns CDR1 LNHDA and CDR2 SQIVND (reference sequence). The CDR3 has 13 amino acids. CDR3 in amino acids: CASSIEGALGQFF. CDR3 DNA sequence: TGTGCCAGTAGTATAGAAGGCGCCCTGGGGCAGTTCTTC.